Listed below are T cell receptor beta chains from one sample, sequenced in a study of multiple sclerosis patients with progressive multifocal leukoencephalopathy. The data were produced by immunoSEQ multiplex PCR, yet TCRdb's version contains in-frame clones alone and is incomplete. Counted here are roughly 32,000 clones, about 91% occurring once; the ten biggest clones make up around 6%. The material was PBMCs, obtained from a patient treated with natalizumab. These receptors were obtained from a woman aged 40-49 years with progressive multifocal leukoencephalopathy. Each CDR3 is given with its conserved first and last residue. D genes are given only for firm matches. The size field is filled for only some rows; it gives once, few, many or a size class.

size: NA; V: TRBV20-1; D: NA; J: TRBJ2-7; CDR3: CSARVGGGQYF; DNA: TGCAGTGCTAGAGTGGGGGGCGGGCAGTACTTC
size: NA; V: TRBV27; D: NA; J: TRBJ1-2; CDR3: CASSLNKIYGYTF; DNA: TGTGCCAGCAGTTTGAACAAAATCTATGGCTACACCTTC
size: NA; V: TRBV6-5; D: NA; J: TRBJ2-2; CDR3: CASRLTNTGELFF; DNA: TGTGCCAGCAGACTCACGAACACCGGGGAGCTGTTTTTT
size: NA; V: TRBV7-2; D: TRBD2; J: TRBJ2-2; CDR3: CASSFVAGGGTGELFF; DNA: TGTGCCAGCAGCTTCGTAGCGGGGGGCGGAACCGGGGAGCTGTTTTTT
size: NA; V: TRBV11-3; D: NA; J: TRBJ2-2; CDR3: CASSPRTSAGELFF; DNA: TGTGCCAGCAGCCCGCGGACCTCGGCGGGGGAGCTGTTTTTT
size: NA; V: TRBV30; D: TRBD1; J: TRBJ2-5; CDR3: CAWTNPWDRARETQYF; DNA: TGTGCCTGGACCAATCCTTGGGACAGGGCGAGAGAGACCCAGTACTTC
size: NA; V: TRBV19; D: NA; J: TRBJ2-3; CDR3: CASRRAGEAFTDTQYF; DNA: TGTGCCAGTAGGAGGGCAGGGGAAGCCTTCACAGATACGCAGTATTTT
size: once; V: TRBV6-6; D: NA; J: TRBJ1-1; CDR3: CASSYTEAFF; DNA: TGTGCCAGCAGTTACACTGAAGCTTTCTTT
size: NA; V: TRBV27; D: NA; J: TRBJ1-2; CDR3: CASSLRGAPNYGYTF; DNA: TGTGCCAGCAGTTTAAGGGGGGCCCCGAACTATGGCTACACCTTC
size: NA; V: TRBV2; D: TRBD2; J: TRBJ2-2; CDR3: CASSEAEASGGHTGELFF; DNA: TGTGCCAGCAGTGAAGCAGAGGCTAGCGGGGGTCACACCGGGGAGCTGTTTTTT
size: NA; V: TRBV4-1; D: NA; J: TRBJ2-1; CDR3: CASSQLPPGFRTNEQFF; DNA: TGCGCCAGCAGCCAACTCCCCCCAGGGTTTAGGACGAATGAGCAGTTCTTC
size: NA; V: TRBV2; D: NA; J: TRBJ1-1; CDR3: CASSTVPNTEAFF; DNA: TGTGCCAGCAGTACAGTTCCGAACACTGAAGCTTTCTTT
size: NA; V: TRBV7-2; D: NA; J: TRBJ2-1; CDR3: CASSLLAGEQFF; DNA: TGTGCCAGCAGCTTGTTAGCTGGGGAGCAGTTCTTC
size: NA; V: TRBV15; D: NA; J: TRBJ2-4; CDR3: CATSRPGESRLYF; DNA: TGTGCCACCAGCAGACCGGGGGAGAGCCGACTCTACTTC
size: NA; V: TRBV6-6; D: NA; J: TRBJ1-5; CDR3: CASSYSDSPQHF; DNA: TGTGCCAGCAGTTACTCAGATTCCCCCCAGCATTTT
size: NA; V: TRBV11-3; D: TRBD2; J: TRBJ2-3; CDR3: CASSRGLAGAADTQYF; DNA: TGTGCCAGCAGCCGAGGACTAGCGGGGGCGGCAGATACGCAGTATTTT
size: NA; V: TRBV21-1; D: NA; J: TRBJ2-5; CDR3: CASSPRTSLAMETQYF; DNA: TGTGCCAGCAGCCCAAGGACTAGCCTGGCTATGGAGACCCAGTACTTC
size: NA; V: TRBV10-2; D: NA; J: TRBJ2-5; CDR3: CASSDVSTGRRETQYF; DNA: TGCGCCAGCAGTGATGTATCCACTGGGCGGCGGGAGACCCAGTACTTC
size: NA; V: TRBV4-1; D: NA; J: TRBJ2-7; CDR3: CASSPQPIDEQYF; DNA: TGCGCCAGCAGCCCCCAACCCATAGACGAGCAGTACTTC
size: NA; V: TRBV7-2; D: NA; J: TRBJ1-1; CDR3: CASSPRGNTEAFF; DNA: TGTGCCAGCAGCCCGAGGGGGAACACTGAAGCTTTCTTT
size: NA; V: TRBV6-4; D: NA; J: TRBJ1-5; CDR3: CASSAGSNQPQHF; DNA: TGTGCCAGCAGTGCAGGGAGCAATCAGCCCCAGCATTTT
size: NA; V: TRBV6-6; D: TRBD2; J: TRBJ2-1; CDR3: CASSQTSGIYNEQFF; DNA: TGTGCCAGCAGTCAGACTAGCGGGATCTACAATGAGCAGTTCTTC
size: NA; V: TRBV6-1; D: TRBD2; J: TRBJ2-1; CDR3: CASSEALLGGSNNEQFF; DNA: TGTGCCAGCAGTGAAGCGCTTCTAGGCGGGAGCAACAATGAGCAGTTCTTC
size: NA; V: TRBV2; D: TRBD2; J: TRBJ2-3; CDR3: CASRTSGLFTDTQYF; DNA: TGTGCCAGCAGGACTAGCGGGTTATTCACAGATACGCAGTATTTT
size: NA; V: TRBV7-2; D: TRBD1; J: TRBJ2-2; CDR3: CASSLLGTGNTGELFF; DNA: TGTGCCAGCAGCCTCCTAGGGACAGGAAACACCGGGGAGCTGTTTTTT
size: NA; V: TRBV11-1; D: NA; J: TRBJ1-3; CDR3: CASSPGGSSSGNTIYF; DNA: TGTGCCAGCAGCCCAGGAGGGAGCAGCTCTGGAAACACCATATATTTT
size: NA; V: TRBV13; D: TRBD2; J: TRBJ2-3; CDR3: CASSPGLAGGTDTQYF; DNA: TGTGCCAGCAGCCCCGGACTAGCGGGAGGCACAGATACGCAGTATTTT